This TCR beta chain was identified during a study of T cells expressing NK-cell markers. At the level of the study: Investigators obtained TCR beta repertoires from sorted CD3+CD56+NKG2C+, CD3+CD56+NKG2C- and CD3+CD56-NKG2C+ T cells. Study results and limitations: The study did not resolve the HCMV specificity of expanded NKG2C+ T cell clones.

Following a re-call of the 5' RACE reads, TCRdb has one entry per CDR3 protein and lacks DNA. The sample's table shows 500,000 to 700,000 distinct CDR3 sequences. Germline V gene sequence: CDR1 DFQATT, CDR2 SNEGSKA (reference sequence). The CDR3 sequence is 15 residues long. For this clonotype: Antigen specificity is unknown.

This chain joins TRBV20-1 and TRBJ2-2; with no DNA, the TCRdb D assignment of TRBD2 cannot be verified. The TCR was taken from a young man in good health. The specimen was blood T cells: a sorted CD56 or NKG2C T cell subset, CD4+ or CD8+ T cells, or bulk PBMC T cells (not recorded which). This CDR3 is CSARRAGVDTGELFF.